Following are 27 T cell receptor beta chains from one sample sequenced in a study of vaccination and CD4 T cells after COVID-19. The Oncomine TCR Beta short-read assay was applied to DNA of cultured CD4+ T cells. MiXCR, run by TCRdb on the PCR reads, gives a single entry per CDR3 protein. The table includes about 12,000 distinct CDR3 sequences, 45% to 50% detected once. The antigens of these receptors remain unknown. Treatment indicated: roughly ten-day PBMC culture with coronavirus spike peptide pools or control peptides (ViraFEST assay). Sample: CD4+ T cells from blood, cultured in vitro. The source of these receptors is a human donor who had recovered from COVID-19.

This chain joins TRBV7-9 and TRBJ1-4; D not certain. The CDR3 loop spans 14 amino acids. The V end lost 6 bases, the J end lost 3 bases, and 11 bases lay between the germline ends. Per the germline V gene, CDR1 is SEHNR and CDR2 is FQNEAQ (reference sequence). The CDR3 here is CASRPTGSNEKLFF. DNA of the CDR3: TGTGCCAGCAGGCCGACGGGGTCTAATGAAAAACTGTTTTTT.

The chain uses TRBV2 and TRBJ2-7; the D call may be TRBD1 or TRBD2 (6 bases each). The CDR3 covers 15 residues. Trimming took off 4 bases at V and 0 bases at J, with 13 bases between the two ends. Germline V gene sequence: CDR1 SNHLY, CDR2 FYNNEI. The CDR3 coding sequence is TGTGCCAGCAGTGTCTCGGGGGCGGGCTCCTACGAGCAGTACTTC. Translating gives CASSVSGAGSYEQYF.

This clonotype was counted only a few times. This chain uses TRBV6-2 or TRBV6-3 with TRBJ1-1, with D hard to call. Germline V gene sequence: CDR1 MNHEY, CDR2 SVGEGT. V dropped 0 bases and J dropped 5 bases, with 7 bases sitting between them. The CDR3 length is 13 residues. The CDR3 DNA sequence: TGTGCCAGCAGTTACTCGTCGGTGACTGAAGCTTTCTTT. It codes for CASSYSSVTEAFF.

The genes are TRBV7-2 and TRBJ2-6, with D perhaps TRBD2 (6 bases). V lost 0 bases, J lost 0 bases, and 12 bases lay in between. The length of the CDR3 is 18 residues. From germline, CDR1 is SGHTA and CDR2 FQGNSA. The CDR3 nucleotides are TGTGCCAGCAGCTTAGCGCTAGCGTCCAGCTCTGGGGCCAACGTCCTGACTTTC. Protein sequence: CASSLALASSSGANVLTF.

The chain couples TRBV27 to TRBJ2-1; 9 bases agree with TRBD2. This CDR3 contains 18 residues. The V and J ends lost 0 bases and 4 bases, in that order; junction bases with no gene match: 10. The germline gives CDR1 MNHEY, CDR2 SMNVEV (reference sequence). CDR3 residues: CASSLSIRLAEPYNEQFF. In DNA, the CDR3 is TGTGCCAGCAGTTTATCGATCCGACTAGCGGAACCTTACAATGAGCAGTTCTTC.

The chain couples TRBV25-1 to TRBJ2-5, with 7 bases fitting TRBD2. The CDR3 is made up of 15 amino acids. Germline values: CDR1 MGHDK, CDR2 SYGVNS. V shed 4 bases and J 9 bases; nucleotides not matched to a gene: 14. DNA for the CDR3: TGTGCCAGCAGTGGGGTGACGGGAGGAATGGAGGCCCAGTACTTC. Its protein product is CASSGVTGGMEAQYF. Looking up the rest from reference TRBV25-1 and TRBJ2-5 gives the full variable domain: EADIYQTPRYLVIGTGKKITLECSQTMGHDKMYWYQQDPGMELHLIHYSYGVNSTEKGDLSSESTVSRIRTEHFPLTLESARPSHTSQYLCASSGVTGGMEAQYFGPGTRLLVL.

The CDR3 region is CSARVASGTTGELFF. The CDR3 DNA sequence: TGCAGTGCTAGAGTCGCTAGCGGGACTACCGGGGAGCTGTTTTTT. The V call is TRBV20-1, the J call TRBJ2-2; 9 bases match TRBD2. This CDR3 is 15 amino acids long. CDR1 DFQATT and CDR2 SNEGSKA come from the germline V gene (reference sequence). V lost 1 base, J lost 5 bases, and 5 bases stayed unmatched.

The chain is built from TRBV28 and TRBJ1-1, with unresolved D. This CDR3 is built from 12 residues. Germline-derived CDR1 and CDR2 are MDHEN and SYDVKM. The V and J ends lost 4 bases and 3 bases respectively, with 6 bases between them. CDR3 in DNA: TGTGCCAGCAGTTCGAAATACACTGAAGCTTTCTTT. Translated: CASSSKYTEAFF.

Within the sample, this clonotype is medium-sized (0.01 to 0.1%). This rearrangement joins TRBV27 to TRBJ2-2; no reliable D call. Germline V gene sequence: CDR1 MNHEY, CDR2 SMNVEV (reference sequence). This CDR3 comprises 15 residues. V lost 2 bases and J 4 bases, leaving 11 bases between the germline ends. The CDR3 loop reads CASSLTLRVTGELFF. The CDR3 DNA reads TGTGCCAGCAGTTTAACACTAAGGGTCACCGGGGAGCTGTTTTTT.

The V gene is TRBV20-1, the J gene TRBJ2-7, with D uncertain. Germline assignment: CDR1 DFQATT and CDR2 SNEGSKA (reference sequence). The CDR3 loop spans 11 amino acids. V was trimmed by 4 bases and J by 0 bases, leaving 4 bases between them. CDR3 loop: CSAIFSYEQYF. The CDR3 nucleotides are TGCAGTGCTATTTTCTCCTACGAGCAGTACTTC.

This rearrangement joins TRBV28 to TRBJ2-4, with unresolved D. CDR1 and CDR2 (germline): MDHEN, SYDVKM. This CDR3 has 10 amino acids. Trimming stripped 8 bases from V and 9 bases from J, with 8 bases between. CDR3 region: CASGRTIQYF. CDR3 nucleotide sequence: TGTGCCAGCGGCAGGACCATTCAGTACTTC. Full variable domain (rest looked up from reference TRBV28 and TRBJ2-4): DVKVTQSSRYLVKRTGEKVFLECVQDMDHENMFWYRQDPGLGLRLIYFSYDVKMKEKGDIPEGYSVSREKKERFSLILESASTNQTSMYLCASGRTIQYFGAGTRLSVL.

This clonotype was counted a few times. V is TRBV6-1 and J is TRBJ2-7, with 9 bases lining up with TRBD1. This CDR3 has 15 amino acids. V lost 5 bases and J lost 0; bases outside the gene matches: 5. Germline CDR1 reads MNHNS; CDR2 reads SASEGT. In nucleotides, the CDR3 is TGTGCCAGCAGTCAACCGGGACAGGGCTCCTACGAGCAGTACTTC. This gives the protein CASSQPGQGSYEQYF.

This chain joins TRBV5-1 and TRBJ1-1, with 7 bases identical to TRBD1. V was pared by 4 bases and J by 5 bases, with 14 bases of the junction left unmatched. CDR1 SGHRS and CDR2 YFSETQ come from the germline V gene. This CDR3 has 16 residues. CDR3 sequence reads: CASSINRGSGYTEAFF. For the CDR3, the DNA is TGCGCCAGCAGCATAAACAGGGGATCGGGGTATACTGAAGCTTTCTTT.

This chain uses TRBV12-3 or TRBV12-4 with TRBJ1-4; D possibly corresponds to TRBD1 (5 bases). V was clipped by 6 bases and J by 7 bases, with 15 bases between them. This CDR3 contains 14 residues. The CDR3 DNA reads TGTGCCAGCAGCCAGCGGGGGAGCGGTGAAAAACTGTTTTTT. Its protein product is CASSQRGSGEKLFF.

The rearrangement uses TRBV20-1 and TRBJ2-1; 14 nucleotides agree with TRBD2. This CDR3 region has 18 residues. The germline V gene encodes CDR1 DFQATT and CDR2 SNEGSKA (reference sequence). V was clipped by 4 bases and J by 1 base; unmatched bases: 9. The CDR3 spells CSANGLAGGGGSYNEQFF. The CDR3 region has the DNA TGCAGTGCTAACGGACTAGCGGGAGGAGGGGGGTCCTACAATGAGCAGTTCTTC.

The chain is built from TRBV18 and TRBJ2-7, with D tentatively TRBD1 (6 bases). V was pared by 4 bases and J by 2 bases, with 9 bases between. This CDR3 is built from 13 residues. Germline CDR1 reads KGHSH; CDR2 reads LQKENI. Written as DNA, the CDR3 is TGTGCCAGCTCACGGACAGACGCCTACGAGCAGTACTTC. This sequence encodes CASSRTDAYEQYF.

This clonotype was counted only a few times. V gene TRBV7-2 combines with J gene TRBJ2-1; D not resolved. Trimming removed 1 base at V and 0 bases at J, with 7 bases between. Germline V CDR1 and CDR2: SGHTA, FQGNSA. The CDR3 extends over 15 amino acids. The CDR3 region is CASSLGPGSYNEQFF. CDR3 in DNA: TGTGCCAGCAGCTTAGGTCCGGGCTCCTACAATGAGCAGTTCTTC. The full variable domain, completed using reference TRBV7-2 and TRBJ2-1, is GAGVSQSPSNKVTEKGKDVELRCDPISGHTALYWYRQSLGQGLEFLIYFQGNSAPDKSGLPSDRFSAERTGGSVSTLTIQRTQQEDSAVYLCASSLGPGSYNEQFFGPGTRLTVL.

The genes are TRBV5-1 and TRBJ2-7; D may correspond to TRBD1 or TRBD2 (5 bases each). CDR3 length equals 14 residues. Trimming cost V 5 bases and J 2 bases, with 14 bases left between them. Germline V gene sequence: CDR1 SGHRS, CDR2 YFSETQ. In DNA form, the CDR3 reads TGCGCCAGCAGTTCGGGGACCGGCACCTACGAGCAGTACTTC. As protein: CASSSGTGTYEQYF.

The CDR3 DNA sequence: TGCGCCAGCAGCCCTGGGGGCGGAGAGAACACTGAAGCTTTCTTT. It translates to CASSPGGGENTEAFF. The rearrangement joins TRBV5-1 to TRBJ1-1, with D tentatively TRBD1 (6 bases). Looked up from germline, CDR1 is SGHRS and CDR2 is YFSETQ. Trimming pared 4 bases from V and 1 base from J, leaving 14 bases between. This CDR3 region has 15 residues.

This clonotype was counted a few times. V gene TRBV6-2 or TRBV6-3 combines with J gene TRBJ1-2, with TRBD1 matching over 8 bases. The V gene end was trimmed by 5 bases and the J gene end by 3 bases; junction bases not matched to a gene: 2. The CDR3 sequence is 13 residues long. CDR1 is MNHEY, CDR2 SVGEGT, per germline. The CDR3 region is CASSETGDYGYTF. The CDR3 coding sequence is TGTGCCAGCAGTGAGACAGGGGACTATGGCTACACCTTC.

This clonotype has only a few counts. This sequence joins TRBV19 and TRBJ2-7; 11 positions match TRBD2. This CDR3 is built from 15 residues. The trim removed 5 bases at V and 1 base at J, leaving 4 bases unmatched. CDR1 LNHDA and CDR2 SQIVND come from the germline V gene (reference sequence). The CDR3 nucleotides read TGTGCCAGTAGTCTAACTAGCGGGGGATCCTACGAGCAGTACTTC. Its protein product is CASSLTSGGSYEQYF.

The chain employs TRBV28 and TRBJ1-1, with D perhaps matching TRBD1 (5 bases). Germline V gives CDR1 MDHEN, CDR2 SYDVKM. Trimming took 5 bases from V and 1 from J, leaving 8 bases between them. The CDR3 spans 13 residues. The CDR3 protein is CASSPGRNTEAFF. The CDR3 DNA sequence: TGTGCCAGCAGTCCGGGACGGAACACTGAAGCTTTCTTT.

The chain is built from TRBV19 and TRBJ2-7; D possibly matches TRBD1 or TRBD2 (6 bases each). V gave up 7 bases and J gave up 5 bases, with 21 bases separating them. Germline CDR1 LNHDA, CDR2 SQIVND (reference sequence). The CDR3 has 15 residues. Written as DNA, the CDR3 is TGTGCCAGTACCTCGCATTTCAGGGGAGGCGACGAGCAGTACTTC. Protein sequence: CASTSHFRGGDEQYF.

This clonotype was detected only a few times. The CDR3 spells CASLDRGGRNTGELFF. The CDR3 DNA is TGTGCCAGCCTTGATCGAGGCGGGAGGAACACCGGGGAGCTGTTTTTT. The chain uses TRBV27 and TRBJ2-2; 7 bases line up with TRBD2. The CDR3 runs to 16 residues. V lost 8 bases and J lost 1; bases outside the gene matches: 10. Germline V CDR1 and CDR2: MNHEY, SMNVEV (reference sequence).

The genes are TRBV2 and TRBJ1-2, with D unresolved. The CDR3 sequence is 12 residues long. Germline-derived CDR1 and CDR2 are SNHLY and FYNNEI. The V end lost 1 base, the J end lost 8 bases, and 8 bases lay between the germline ends. CDR3 residues: CASSEEGYGYTF. DNA for the CDR3: TGTGCCAGCAGTGAAGAGGGATACGGCTACACCTTC.

The chain uses TRBV12-3 or TRBV12-4 and TRBJ2-5, with D perhaps matching TRBD1 (6 bases). The CDR3 is 14 residues long. Trimming stripped 5 bases from V and 1 base from J, with 11 bases between. CDR3 loop: CASSPGQLQETQYF. The CDR3 bases are TGTGCCAGCAGTCCAGGACAGCTCCAAGAGACCCAGTACTTC.

V is TRBV6-2 or TRBV6-3 and J is TRBJ2-1; TRBD2 matches 8 bases. Germline V lookup: CDR1 MNHEY, CDR2 SVGEGT. The CDR3 is made up of 16 amino acids. The ends lost 5 bases at V and 6 bases at J; junction bases unmatched: 12. The CDR3 bases are TGTGCCAGCAGTGATATACTCGGGACTAGTTCCAATGAGCAGTTCTTC. Translating gives CASSDILGTSSNEQFF.